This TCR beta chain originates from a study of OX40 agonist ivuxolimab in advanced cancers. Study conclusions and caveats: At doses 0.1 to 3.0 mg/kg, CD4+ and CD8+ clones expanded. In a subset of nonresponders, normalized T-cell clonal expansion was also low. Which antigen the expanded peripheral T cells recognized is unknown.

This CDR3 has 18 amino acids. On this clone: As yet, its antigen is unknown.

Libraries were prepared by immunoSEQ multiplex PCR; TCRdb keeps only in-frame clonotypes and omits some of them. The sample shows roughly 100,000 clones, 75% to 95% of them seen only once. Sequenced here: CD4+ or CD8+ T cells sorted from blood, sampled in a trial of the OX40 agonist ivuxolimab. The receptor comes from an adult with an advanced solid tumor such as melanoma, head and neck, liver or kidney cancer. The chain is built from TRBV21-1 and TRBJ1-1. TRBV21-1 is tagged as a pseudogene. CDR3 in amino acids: CASSKARREEGRGTEAFF. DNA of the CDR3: TGTGCCAGCAGCAAAGCGAGAAGGGAGGAGGGGCGCGGTACTGAAGCTTTCTTT.